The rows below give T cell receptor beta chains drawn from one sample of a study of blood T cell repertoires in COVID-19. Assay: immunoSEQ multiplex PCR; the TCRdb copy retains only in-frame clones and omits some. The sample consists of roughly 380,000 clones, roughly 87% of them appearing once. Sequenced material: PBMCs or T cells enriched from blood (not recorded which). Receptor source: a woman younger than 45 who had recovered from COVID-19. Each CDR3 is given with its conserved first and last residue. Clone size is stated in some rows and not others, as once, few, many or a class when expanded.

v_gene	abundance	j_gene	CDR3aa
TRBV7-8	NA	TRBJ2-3	CASSRSPGGSWTDTQYF
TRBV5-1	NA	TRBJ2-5	CASSPRTGGGETQYF
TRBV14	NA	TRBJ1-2	CASSARPDRGYYGYTF
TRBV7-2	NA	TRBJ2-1	CASSFDPGLAGGQFF
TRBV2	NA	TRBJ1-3	CASRGGQSGNTIYF
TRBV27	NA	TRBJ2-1	CASSSLGLAGANEQFF
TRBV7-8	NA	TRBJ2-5	CASSSLAGGETQYF
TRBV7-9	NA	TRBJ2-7	CASSPPSGSYEQYF
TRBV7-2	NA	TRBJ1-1	CASSSQTGGNTEAFF
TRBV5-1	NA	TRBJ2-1	CASRPGGDEQFF
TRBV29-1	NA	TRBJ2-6	CSVGQGVAGANVLTF
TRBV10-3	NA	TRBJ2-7	CAIQGVGSYEQYF
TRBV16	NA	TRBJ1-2	CASSPMWQGKGYGYTF
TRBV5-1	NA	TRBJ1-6	CASSLLSTENNSPLHF
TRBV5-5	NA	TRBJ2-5	CASSLFLSTGMETQYF
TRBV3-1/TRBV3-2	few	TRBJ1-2	CASSLLTGNNGYTF
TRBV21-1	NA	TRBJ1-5	CASRDRGSCNQPQHF
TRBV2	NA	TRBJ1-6	CASGYRDQNSPLHF
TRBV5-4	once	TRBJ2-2	CASSLTSGGGELFF
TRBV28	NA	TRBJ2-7	CASSFFVNRDRPYF
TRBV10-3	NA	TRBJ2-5	CAISEGGGAAETQYF
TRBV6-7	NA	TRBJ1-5	CASSYPGLHASNQPQHF
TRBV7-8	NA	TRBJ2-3	CASSLARTDTQYF
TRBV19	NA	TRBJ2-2	CASSIGWTGNTGELFF
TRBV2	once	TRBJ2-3	CASSEDRGETDTQYF
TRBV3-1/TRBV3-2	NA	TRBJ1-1	CASSLRQGGTEAFF
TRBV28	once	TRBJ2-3	CATGGHLTDTQYF
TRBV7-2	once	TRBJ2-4	CASSSGQGLDIQYF
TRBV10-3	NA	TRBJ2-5	CAISQLGETQYF